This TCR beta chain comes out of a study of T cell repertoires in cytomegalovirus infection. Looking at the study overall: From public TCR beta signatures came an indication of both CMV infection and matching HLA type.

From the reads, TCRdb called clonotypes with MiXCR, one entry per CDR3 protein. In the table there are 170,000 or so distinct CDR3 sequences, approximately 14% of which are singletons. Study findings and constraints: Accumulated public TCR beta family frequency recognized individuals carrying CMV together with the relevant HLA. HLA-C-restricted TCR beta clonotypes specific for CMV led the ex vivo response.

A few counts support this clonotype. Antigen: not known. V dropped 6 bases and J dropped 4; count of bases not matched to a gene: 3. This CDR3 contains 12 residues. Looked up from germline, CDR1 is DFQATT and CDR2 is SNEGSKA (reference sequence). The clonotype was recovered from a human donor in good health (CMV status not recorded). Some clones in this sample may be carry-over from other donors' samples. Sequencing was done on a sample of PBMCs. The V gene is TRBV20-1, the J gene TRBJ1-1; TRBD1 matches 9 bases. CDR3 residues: CSAPTGGTEAFF. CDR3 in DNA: TGCAGTGCCCCGACAGGGGGCACTGAAGCTTTCTTT.